This record covers a single T cell receptor (beta chain). Germline CDR1 reads ENHRY; CDR2 reads SYGVKD. The CDR3 totals 15 residues. J gave up 4 bases and V 6 bases, and 8 bases lay outside the gene matches. Sequencing used immunoSEQ multiplex PCR; TCRdb keeps in-frame clones, though not all of them. The sample includes approximately 49,000 clones, around four fifths of them seen just once. The data derive from a study of OX40 agonist ivuxolimab in advanced cancers. Study overall: Dose-escalation patients were diagnosed with hepatocellular carcinoma, melanoma, renal cell cancer or head and neck cancer.

It was autoimmune disease history or systemic immunosuppression that excluded patients. Researchers took blood at baseline, on cycle 4 day 1, and on cycle 7 day 1. The specimen was CD4+ or CD8+ T cells sorted from blood, collected in a trial of the OX40 agonist ivuxolimab. This sequence was found in an adult with an advanced solid tumor such as melanoma, head and neck, liver or kidney cancer. The V gene is TRBV10-3, the J gene TRBJ2-5; TRBD1 aligns across 10 bases. CDR3 nucleotides: TGTGCCATCAGGCCAGACAGGGGGCCGGGAGAGACCCAGTACTTC. Encoded protein: CAIRPDRGPGETQYF.